These 6 T cell receptor beta chains were all obtained from the same sample, sequenced in a study of cytomegalovirus exposure and HLA in healthy donors (dated by TCRdb to the late 2010s). Library generation was performed with the immunoSEQ multiplex PCR assay. The multiplex PCR relied on a mix of 60 forward primers for TCR Vbeta segments and 13 reverse primers for TCR Jbeta segments. The immuneACCESS repertoire file appears here via TCRdb, limited to in-frame rearrangements. These files lack a portion of the clones; in checked studies, under half of the deficit traces to unresolved V genes, and the cause of the others is not known. For this sample the table gives about 120,000 clones, of which over 60% were detected only once. Of the sample, approximately 1.2% falls within the top ten clones. The sample taken for sequencing was PBMCs. These receptors all come from a woman aged 30 to 39 in good health and CMV-seronegative.

The chain employs TRBV5-5 and TRBJ2-1; no clear D. Germline CDR1 and CDR2: SGHKS and YYEKEE (reference sequence). Trimming removed 2 bases from V and 7 bases from J, with 4 bases in between. CDR3 length: 11 amino acids. Here the CDR3 reads CASSFLNEQFF. CDR3 coding DNA: TGTGCCAGCAGCTTTTTAAATGAGCAGTTCTTC.

The chain carries TRBV7-2 and TRBJ1-5, with D hard to call. Germline CDR1 SGHTA, CDR2 FQGNSA. V was clipped by 2 bases and J by 1 base, with 9 bases between them. The CDR3 totals 15 residues. CDR3 bases: TGTGCCAGCAGCTTAAGAGTGGGCAGCAATCAGCCCCAGCATTTT. This encodes CASSLRVGSNQPQHF.

V and J are TRBV28 and TRBJ1-5; possibly TRBD1 for D (5 bases). V was pared by 1 base and J by 3 bases, with 10 bases between. The CDR3 consists of 15 residues. Germline values: CDR1 MDHEN, CDR2 SYDVKM. CDR3 in amino acids: CASSLYDSHNQPQHF. As DNA, the CDR3 is TGTGCCAGCAGTTTATATGACAGCCACAATCAGCCCCAGCATTTT.

The V and J genes are TRBV7-9 and TRBJ2-2; 7 bases are a match to TRBD2. The CDR3 runs 15 residues. V was clipped by 5 bases and J by 2 bases; unmatched bases: 5. Germline V gene data show CDR1 as SEHNR and CDR2 as FQNEAQ (reference sequence). The CDR3 sequence is CASSPAGVNTGELFF. The CDR3 coding sequence is TGTGCCAGCAGCCCTGCGGGGGTCAACACCGGGGAGCTGTTTTTT.

The count of this clone is one. The chain is built from TRBV18 and TRBJ1-1, with D tentatively TRBD1 (5 bases). CDR3 length: 15 residues. The germline gives CDR1 KGHSH, CDR2 LQKENI. V lost 3 bases and J lost 6, with 17 bases in between. This CDR3 reads CASSPVVQGSPEAFF. The DNA of the CDR3 is TGTGCCAGCTCACCGGTTGTCCAGGGAAGCCCTGAAGCTTTCTTT.

This clone was counted between two and nine times. This chain uses TRBV4-3 with TRBJ2-3; D is ambiguous. The CDR3 is 14 residues long. Germline V CDR1 and CDR2: LGHNA, YSLEER. Trimming pared 0 bases from V and 5 bases from J, leaving 9 bases between. The CDR3 protein is CASSQEVSVDTQYF. The DNA of the CDR3 is TGCGCCAGCAGCCAAGAGGTCTCAGTAGATACGCAGTATTTT.